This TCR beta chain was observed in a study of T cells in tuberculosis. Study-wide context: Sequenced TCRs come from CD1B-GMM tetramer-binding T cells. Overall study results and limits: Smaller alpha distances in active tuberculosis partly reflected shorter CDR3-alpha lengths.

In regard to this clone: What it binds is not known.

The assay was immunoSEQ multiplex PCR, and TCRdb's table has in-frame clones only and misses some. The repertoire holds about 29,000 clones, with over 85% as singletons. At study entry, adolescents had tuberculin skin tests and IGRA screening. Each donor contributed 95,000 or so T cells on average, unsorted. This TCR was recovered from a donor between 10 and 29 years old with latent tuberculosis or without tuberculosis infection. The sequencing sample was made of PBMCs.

The chain's CDR3 is CASSFWGGSSGNTIYF. CDR3 coding DNA: TGCGCCAGCAGCTTCTGGGGAGGCAGCTCTGGAAACACCATATATTTT. The chain carries TRBV5-1 and TRBJ1-3; D is unresolved. Germline V lookup: CDR1 SGHRS, CDR2 YFSETQ. There are 16 residues in the CDR3. Trimming removed 2 bases at V and 0 bases at J, with 12 bases between. The full variable domain, completed using reference TRBV5-1 and TRBJ1-3, is KAGVTQTPRYLIKTRGQQVTLSCSPISGHRSVSWYQQTPGQGLQFLFEYFSETQRNKGNFPGRFSGRQFSNSRSEMNVSTLELGDSALYLCASSFWGGSSGNTIYFGEGSWLTVV.